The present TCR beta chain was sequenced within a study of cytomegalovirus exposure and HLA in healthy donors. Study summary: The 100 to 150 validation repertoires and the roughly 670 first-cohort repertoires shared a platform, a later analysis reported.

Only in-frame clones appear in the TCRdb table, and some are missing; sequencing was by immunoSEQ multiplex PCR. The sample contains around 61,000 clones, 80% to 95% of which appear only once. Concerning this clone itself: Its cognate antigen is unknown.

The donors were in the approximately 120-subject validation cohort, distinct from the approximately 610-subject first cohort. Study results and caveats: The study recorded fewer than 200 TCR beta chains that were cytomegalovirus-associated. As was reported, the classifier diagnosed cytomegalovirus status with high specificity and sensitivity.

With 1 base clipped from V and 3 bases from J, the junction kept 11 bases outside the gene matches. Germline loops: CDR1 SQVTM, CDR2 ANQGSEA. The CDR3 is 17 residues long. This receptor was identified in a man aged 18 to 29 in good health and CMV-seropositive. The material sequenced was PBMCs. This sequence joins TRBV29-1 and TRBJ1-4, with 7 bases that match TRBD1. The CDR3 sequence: CSVEGVEGARANEKLFF. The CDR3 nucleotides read TGCAGCGTTGAAGGCGTGGAGGGGGCGCGAGCTAATGAAAAACTGTTTTTT.